Each of the 15 T cell receptor beta chains below was sequenced from the same sample in a study of regulatory T cells in long-lasting Graves disease. CDR3 regions were amplified by Arm-PCR using iRepertoire HTBI primers to build TCR beta libraries. Via MiXCR, TCRdb re-called the multiplex PCR reads, giving one row per CDR3 protein. The data contain 510,000 or so distinct CDR3 sequences, around 12% of them seen just once; the ten biggest clones take up roughly 8.9%. Regarding time point: newly diagnosed GD, antithyroid drugs for less than 3 months. RNA isolated from PBMCs was used to make the TCR library. This same sample was also part of a study on T cells in Graves' hyperthyroidism and ophthalmopathy.

The input for sequencing was peripheral blood mononuclear cells (PBMCs), taken at new diagnosis, from a patient treated with antithyroid drugs. The receptors here all came from a woman between 25 and 40 years old with Graves disease.

This clonotype was observed many times. The chain is built from TRBV18 and TRBJ1-5; D call uncertain. CDR1 is KGHSH, CDR2 LQKENI, per germline. The CDR3 loop spans 13 amino acids. V lost 6 bases and J lost 6, with 12 bases in between. For the CDR3, the DNA is TGTGCCAGCTCCACGGACGGCGTTCAGCCCCAGCATTTT. This encodes CASSTDGVQPQHF.

This rearrangement joins TRBV3-1 to TRBJ2-1, with D possibly matching TRBD1 (6 bases). The V gene's germline CDR1 is LGHDT and CDR2 YNNKEL (reference sequence). V was pared by 4 bases and J by 1 base, with 11 bases between. CDR3 length: 15 amino acids. The CDR3 region is CASSPGDMSYNEQFF. CDR3 nucleotide sequence: TGTGCCAGCAGCCCAGGGGATATGTCCTACAATGAGCAGTTCTTC.

This clonotype was detected ten times or more. The rearrangement joins TRBV24-1 to TRBJ2-2; TRBD2 matches 9 bases. V trimming: 5 bases; J trimming: 3 bases; junction bases outside the gene matches: 0. This CDR3 is 14 amino acids long. Germline-derived CDR1 and CDR2 are KGHDR and SFDVKD. In DNA form, the CDR3 reads TGTGCCACCAGTGTAGCGGGGGACACCGGGGAGCTGTTTTTT. It codes for CATSVAGDTGELFF.

At least ten counts were recorded for this clonotype. V usage is TRBV7-2 and J usage is TRBJ2-7; D is uncertain. Germline-derived CDR1 and CDR2 are SGHTA and FQGNSA. The CDR3 runs to 14 residues. V was trimmed by 2 bases and J by 4 bases, leaving 12 bases between them. In DNA, the CDR3 is TGTGCCAGCAGCTTAAGGGCGAGGCAGTACGAGCAGTACTTC. Amino acids: CASSLRARQYEQYF.

This clonotype was counted at least ten times. The chain couples TRBV10-3 to TRBJ2-7; D is unresolved. Germline lookup yields CDR1 ENHRY and CDR2 SYGVKD. The CDR3 has 11 amino acids. V was clipped by 10 bases and J by 5 bases, with 12 bases between them. The CDR3 nucleotides are TGTGCCACGCTAAAGAATGACGAGCAGTACTTC. This gives the protein CATLKNDEQYF.

This clonotype was observed at least ten times. The CDR3 loop is CSARATVGYGYTF. Written as DNA, the CDR3 is TGCAGTGCTAGGGCGACTGTGGGCTATGGCTACACCTTC. The V and J genes are TRBV20-1 and TRBJ1-2; D is uncertain. This CDR3 comprises 13 residues. The V end lost 3 bases, the J end lost 4 bases, and 12 bases lay between the germline ends. Per the germline V gene, CDR1 is DFQATT and CDR2 is SNEGSKA (reference sequence).

At least ten counts were recorded for this clonotype. This chain uses TRBV28 with TRBJ2-7; 9 bases agree with TRBD1. This CDR3 region has 16 residues. The J segment lost 0 bases and the V segment lost 3 bases, leaving 6 bases of the junction unmatched. Germline loops: CDR1 MDHEN, CDR2 SYDVKM. The chain's CDR3 is CASSLVGTGSSYEQYF. The CDR3 DNA reads TGTGCCAGCAGTTTGGTAGGGACAGGGAGCTCCTACGAGCAGTACTTC.

This clonotype was counted at least ten times. The chain couples TRBV10-3 to TRBJ1-1, with 7 nucleotides matching TRBD1. CDR3 size: 13 residues. Germline loops: CDR1 ENHRY, CDR2 SYGVKD. The junction had 9 bases not matched to a gene; V was cut back by 10 bases and J by 4 bases. DNA for the CDR3: TGTGCCAGCACAGGGGAGTGGGGCACTGAAGCTTTCTTT. This sequence encodes CASTGEWGTEAFF.

The chain employs TRBV7-9 and TRBJ2-5, with D unresolved. The ends were cut back, 9 bases at V and 5 bases at J, with 13 bases in the middle. Germline CDR1 SEHNR, CDR2 FQNEAQ (reference sequence). The CDR3 covers 12 residues. CDR3 protein: CASNTLGETQYF. DNA of the CDR3: TGTGCCAGTAACACCCTAGGGGAGACCCAGTACTTC.

The rearrangement uses TRBV6-2 or TRBV6-3 and TRBJ2-1; D gene ambiguous. The assigned J gene may be wrong: the sequence end matches TRBJ2-5 better. The CDR3 has 16 amino acids. Germline CDR1 and CDR2: MNHEY and SVGEGT. The CDR3 here is CASSRSVRRRSGTQYF. CDR3 nucleotides: TGTGCCAGCAGCCGCTCCGTGCGTAGGAGATCGGGGACCCAGTACTTC.

The chain carries TRBV11-2 and TRBJ2-6; D may match TRBD1 or TRBD2 (5 bases each). Germline CDR1 is SGHAT and CDR2 is FQNNGV. V was cut by 6 bases and J by 2 bases, with 11 bases left in between. The CDR3 is 15 residues long. The CDR3 region is CASRPQGPGANVLTF. The CDR3 bases are TGTGCCAGCAGGCCGCAGGGACCTGGGGCCAACGTCCTGACTTTC.

In this sample, this clonotype turned up a few times. In DNA, the CDR3 is TGCGCCAGCAGCACTGGTGGGGGGAACACTGAAGCTTTCTTT. Its translation is CASSTGGGNTEAFF. The V call is TRBV5-1, the J call TRBJ1-1; possible D gene TRBD1, 5 bases. Germline CDR1 and CDR2: SGHRS and YFSETQ. This CDR3 region has 14 residues. V lost 4 bases and J lost 1, with 11 bases in between.

This clonotype was detected only a few times. The rearrangement joins TRBV19 to TRBJ2-3; 9 bases are shared with TRBD2. J was trimmed by 3 bases and V by 3 bases; bases with no gene match: 4. Germline CDR1 reads LNHDA; CDR2 reads SQIVND (reference sequence). This CDR3 comprises 15 residues. The CDR3 DNA reads TGTGCCAGTAGTATTACTAGCGGGTTGACAGATACGCAGTATTTT. Translated: CASSITSGLTDTQYF.

This clonotype was seen ten or more times. The chain employs TRBV18 and TRBJ2-2; 11 nucleotides agree with TRBD2. The V gene's germline CDR1 is KGHSH and CDR2 LQKENI. V dropped 3 bases and J dropped 4; count of bases not matched to a gene: 1. This CDR3 comprises 15 residues. The CDR3 DNA reads as TGTGCCAGCTCACCGGGACTAGCGGCCACCGGGGAGCTGTTTTTT. This encodes CASSPGLAATGELFF.

This clonotype was recorded at least ten times. This sequence joins TRBV29-1 and TRBJ1-1; D possibly corresponds to TRBD1 (5 bases). V lost 5 bases and J 3 bases, leaving 10 bases between the germline ends. The CDR3 length is 12 residues. Germline assignment: CDR1 SQVTM and CDR2 ANQGSEA. CDR3 coding DNA: TGCAGCGTTCAGATGGGGCACACTGAAGCTTTCTTT. It encodes CSVQMGHTEAFF.